This paragraph reports one TCR beta chain. Each CDR3 protein is one row after TCRdb ran MiXCR on the 5' RACE reads. The sample has 300,000 to 400,000 distinct CDR3 sequences; under 25% are singletons. This specimen belongs to a study of T-cell memory formation after mild COVID-19. The J segment lost 5 bases and the V segment lost 11 bases, leaving 8 bases of the junction unmatched. The CDR3 has 12 residues. Germline V gene lookup returns CDR1 MNHEY and CDR2 SMNVEV (reference sequence). Sequenced input: PBMCs or a T cell subset sorted from them (not recorded which). The chain employs TRBV27 and TRBJ1-1; TRBD1 aligns across 7 bases. This clonotype was obtained from an adult woman who had mild COVID-19 (a few samples of this study predate the infection). Cell type and time point are not known. CDR3 residues: CASGQSWTEAFF. The DNA for the CDR3 is TGTGCCTCGGGACAGAGCTGGACTGAAGCTTTCTTT.